Listed here is a single T cell receptor (beta chain). Its cognate antigen is unknown. The data originate from a study of post-analysis software for immune sequencing data. General study results and limits: The study found TRBV5-6, TRBV5-1 and TRBV20-1 among five TRBV segments more frequent in patients than controls. The F measure placed samples prepared in the same batch into strongly shared clusters.

Libraries were made from TCR beta cDNA, and they carried unique molecular identifiers. TCRdb processed the PCR reads anew with MiXCR; each CDR3 protein has one entry. This sample has approximately 770,000 distinct CDR3 sequences, with 40% to 55% found just once. This CDR3 comprises 16 residues. V lost 0 bases, J lost 0 bases, and 9 bases lay in between. The germline gives CDR1 LGHNA, CDR2 YSLEER. This sequence was found in a girl aged 5 to 17 with multiple sclerosis. This chain uses TRBV4-3 with TRBJ2-1; the D gene is possibly TRBD2 (6 bases). The sample was blood. CDR3 sequence (DNA): TGCGCCAGCAGCCAAGAGGGAGGAATCTCCTACAATGAGCAGTTCTTC. The encoded protein is CASSQEGGISYNEQFF.